This T cell receptor (beta chain) was retrieved from a study of blood T cell repertoires in COVID-19. Overall study: Samples of COVID-19 (acute and convalescent) were obtained from the United States, Italy and Spain.

CDR1 is SGDLS, CDR2 YYNGEE, per germline. This CDR3 spans 15 amino acids. Trimming cost V 0 bases and J 3 bases, with 11 bases left between them. Clones were sequenced by immunoSEQ multiplex PCR, and TCRdb holds only the in-frame ones, with some missing. The repertoire includes around 60,000 clones, over 55% of them detected once, and approximately 5% sits in the top ten. This clone was observed once. Sequencing used peripheral blood. V is TRBV9 and J is TRBJ2-3, with D possibly TRBD2 on 6 matching bases. This clonotype originated in a woman aged 70-85 years with COVID-19, enrolled during active disease. The CDR3 sequence is CASSVGRAGTDTQYF. As DNA, the CDR3 is TGTGCCAGCAGCGTAGGTAGGGCGGGGACAGATACGCAGTATTTT.